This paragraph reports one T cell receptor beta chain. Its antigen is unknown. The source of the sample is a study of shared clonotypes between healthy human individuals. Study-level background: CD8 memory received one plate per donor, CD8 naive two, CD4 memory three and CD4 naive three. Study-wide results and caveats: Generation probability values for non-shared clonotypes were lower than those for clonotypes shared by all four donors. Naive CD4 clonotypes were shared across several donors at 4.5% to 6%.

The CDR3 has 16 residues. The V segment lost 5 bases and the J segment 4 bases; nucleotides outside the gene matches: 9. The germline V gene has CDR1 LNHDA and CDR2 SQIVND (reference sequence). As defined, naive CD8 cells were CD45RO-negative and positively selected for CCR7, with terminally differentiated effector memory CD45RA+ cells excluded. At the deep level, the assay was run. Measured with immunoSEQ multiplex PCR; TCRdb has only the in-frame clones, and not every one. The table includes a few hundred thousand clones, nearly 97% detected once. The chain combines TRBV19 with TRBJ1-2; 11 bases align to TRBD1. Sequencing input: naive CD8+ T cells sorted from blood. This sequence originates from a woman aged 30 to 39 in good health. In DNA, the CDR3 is TGTGCCAGTAGTCCGCGGACAGGGGGCGAGGGCTATGGCTACACCTTC. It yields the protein CASSPRTGGEGYGYTF. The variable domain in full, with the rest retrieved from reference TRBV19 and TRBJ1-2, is DGGITQSPKYLFRKEGQNVTLSCEQNLNHDAMYWYRQDPGQGLRLIYYSQIVNDFQKGDIAEGYSVSREKKESFPLTVTSAQKNPTAFYLCASSPRTGGEGYGYTFGSGTRLTVV.